This T cell receptor beta chain was captured in a study of blood T cells in healthy people across ages. Concerning this clonotype itself: The antigen is unknown.

Overall study results and limits: A greater number of naive CD4+ cells and higher diversity distinguished long-lived donors from aged donors.

The draw of peripheral blood yielded ten milliliters from each donor. A J-beta primer mix and a sample-barcoded 5' primer were used in a second PCR of about 7 to 12 cycles. TCRdb re-called the 5' RACE reads through MiXCR, storing one row per CDR3 protein. Of over a million distinct CDR3 sequences in the sample, less than 45% were seen once. The ends were cut back, 6 bases at V and 0 bases at J, with 11 bases in the middle. From germline, CDR1 is MNHNY and CDR2 SVGAGI (reference sequence). This CDR3 contains 14 residues. Sequencing used blood. The V call is TRBV6-6, the J call TRBJ2-5, with D possibly being TRBD1 (6 bases). The receptor was derived from a woman aged 18-29 years in good health. The DNA for the CDR3 is TGTGCCAGCAGCGGACAGAGCTACCAAGAGACCCAGTACTTC. Translated: CASSGQSYQETQYF.